Listed below are T cell receptor beta chains from one sample, sequenced in a study of T-cell reconstitution after alpha-beta-depleted transplantation in children. TCRdb reanalysed the PCR reads using MiXCR and keeps one entry per CDR3 protein. Of approximately 650,000 distinct CDR3 sequences in the sample, about an eighth were seen once. Sequenced here: PBMCs, sampled before TCRalphabeta/CD19-depleted stem cell transplant. Receptors were obtained from a girl aged 2 to 10 with congenital amegakaryocytic thrombocytopenia, due to receive a stem cell transplant. Both conserved end residues are part of each CDR3. A D gene is named only where the DNA matches it firmly. Only part of the rows carry a size: once, few, many, or a class if the clone is expanded.

clone_size j_call v_call d_call cdr3_nt cdr3_aa
many TRBJ2-1 TRBV6-1 TRBD1 TGTGCCAGCAGTCAAGGACAGGCCAACAATGAGCAGTTCTTC CASSQGQANNEQFF
. TRBJ2-7 TRBV21-1 . TGTGCCAGCAGCAAAGTATCGACAGGCGAGCAGTACTTC CASSKVSTGEQYF
few TRBJ2-1 TRBV18 TRBD2 TGTGCCAGCTCACCACCTAGCGGGAGTATGGATGAGCAGTTCTTC CASSPPSGSMDEQFF
once TRBJ2-7 TRBV10-3 TRBD1 TGTGCCATCAGCGAGGGACAGGGGGTCAACGAGCAGTACTTC CAISEGQGVNEQYF
many TRBJ2-1 TRBV12-3/TRBV12-4 TRBD2 TGTGCCAGCAGTTTAGGGAGGACTAGAGTAGTCGATGAGCAGTTCTTC CASSLGRTRVVDEQFF
few TRBJ1-1 TRBV29-1 . TGCAGCGGCCTCAGGTGGATGAACACTGAAGCTTTCTTT CSGLRWMNTEAFF
many TRBJ2-1 TRBV7-8 TRBD2 TGTGCCAGCAGCACACTGCACGGACTAGCGGATTACTCCTACAATGAGCAGTTCTTC CASSTLHGLADYSYNEQFF
many TRBJ2-1 TRBV10-3 TRBD2 TGTGCCATCAGAGATTTAGCGGGAAGGAGCAATGAGCAGTTCTTC CAIRDLAGRSNEQFF
many TRBJ2-1 TRBV20-1 TRBD2 TGCAGTGCTAGAGATAAACGGGAGGTCTACAATGAGCAGTTCTTC CSARDKREVYNEQFF
few TRBJ2-5 TRBV5-1 . TGCGCCAGCCGAGTACAGGGCCTCCAAGAGACCCAGTACTTC CASRVQGLQETQYF
. TRBJ2-1 TRBV6-2/TRBV6-3 . TGTGCCAGCAGTCCCCTGTGGAATGAGCAGTTCTTC CASSPLWNEQFF
few TRBJ2-1 TRBV7-9 . TGTGCCAGCAGCTGGAGGTCGGGGAATGAGCAGTTCTTC CASSWRSGNEQFF
. TRBJ2-7 TRBV7-6 TRBD2 TGTGCCAGCAGCACCGGGACTAGCCTTTACGAGCAGTACTTC CASSTGTSLYEQYF
few TRBJ2-7 TRBV7-6 . TGTGCCAGCAGCTTAAGGGCGGACGAGCAGTACTTC CASSLRADEQYF
. TRBJ2-1 TRBV5-1 TRBD2 TGCGCCAGCAGCTTGGATCCCAGCGGGGGAAGCTCCTACAATGAGCAGTTCTTC CASSLDPSGGSSYNEQFF
few TRBJ1-2 TRBV7-2 TRBD1 TGTGCCAGCAGCGGGGGGACAGGCAAGAACTATGGCTACACCTTC CASSGGTGKNYGYTF
many TRBJ2-3 TRBV20-1 TRBD2 TGCAGTGCTAGAGATGCACTAGCGGGAGGCACAGATACGCAGTATTTT CSARDALAGGTDTQYF
few TRBJ2-3 TRBV27 TRBD2 TGTGCCAGCAGTTACCAGCGGGAGAAGGGCGCAGATACGCAGTATTTT CASSYQREKGADTQYF
. TRBJ2-5 TRBV11-2 . TGTGCCAGCAGCTTAGAAGAGTTCGAGACCCAGTACTTC CASSLEEFETQYF
many TRBJ2-1 TRBV5-1 . TGCGCCAGCAGCTTGTTACCCCTAGACAACGAGCAGTTCTTC CASSLLPLDNEQFF
. TRBJ2-7 TRBV19 . TGTGCCAGTAATGAGGGGACCGGAGGTTCCACCTACGAGCAGTACTTC CASNEGTGGSTYEQYF
many TRBJ2-1 TRBV29-1 TRBD2 TGCAGCGTTGAGGAAGCGGGAGGATACAATGAGCAGTTCTTC CSVEEAGGYNEQFF
few TRBJ2-2 TRBV5-1 TRBD1 TGCGCCAGCAGGTTAAACAGGGGCAGCACCGGGGAGCTGTTTTTT CASRLNRGSTGELFF
. TRBJ2-1 TRBV7-9 . TGTGCCAGCAGCTGGGGGATTAGCTCCTACAATGAGCAGTTCTTC CASSWGISSYNEQFF
many TRBJ2-7 TRBV20-1 TRBD1 TGCAGTGCTAGAGATAGCCGACAGGGTATCAACGAGCAGTACTTC CSARDSRQGINEQYF
many TRBJ2-3 TRBV20-1 . TGCAGTGCTAGCGGCCGGGGTTACACAGATACGCAGTATTTT CSASGRGYTDTQYF
many TRBJ1-5 TRBV7-6 . TGTGCCAGCAGCTTAGGGTTGTTGAGGGACTCCAGGCAGCCCCAGCATTTT CASSLGLLRDSRQPQHF
. TRBJ2-7 TRBV20-1 TRBD1 TGCAGTGTACCGTCTGGGACAGGGGTTGCCTACGAGCAGTACTTC CSVPSGTGVAYEQYF
few TRBJ2-7 TRBV5-1 . TGCGCCAGCAGCTTGGTAGCAGGGTTGGACGAGCAGTACTTC CASSLVAGLDEQYF
few TRBJ2-2 TRBV5-1 TRBD2 TGCGCCAGCAGCTTGGTACTAGCGGGAGCCGCCGGGGAGCTGTTTTTT CASSLVLAGAAGELFF
. TRBJ2-5 TRBV7-2 . TGTGCCAGCAGCTTAGTGGCGCGTAGACAAGAGACCCAGTACTTC CASSLVARRQETQYF
many TRBJ1-2 TRBV28 . TGTGCCAGCAGTTTTCGCCCATATGGCTACACCTTC CASSFRPYGYTF
. TRBJ1-1 TRBV5-1 . TGCGCCAGCAGCTTGATTCCTGATACCGAGACTGAAGCTTTCTTT CASSLIPDTETEAFF
. TRBJ2-3 TRBV4-2 . TGTGCCAGCAGCCAAGTTTCCAGCAAGGGGGATAGTACGCAGTATTTT CASSQVSSKGDSTQYF
many TRBJ2-1 TRBV12-3/TRBV12-4 TRBD1 TGTGCCAGCACCGATGACAGGGCTTCTTACAATGAGCAGTTCTTC CASTDDRASYNEQFF
few TRBJ2-5 TRBV7-9 TRBD2 TGTGCCAGCAGCTTAGTTGGCCTAGCGGGAGCAGGAGAGACCCAGTACTTC CASSLVGLAGAGETQYF
few TRBJ2-1 TRBV20-1 . TGCAGTACCAGGAGTTTCCACAATGAGCAGTTCTTC CSTRSFHNEQFF
many TRBJ2-7 TRBV20-1 . TGCAGTGCCTCCCCGGACCGACGGCGCCTCGACAACGAGCAGTACTTC CSASPDRRRLDNEQYF
many TRBJ1-5 TRBV3-1 . TGTGCCAGCAGCCAAGCTGGACAGCCCCAGCATTTT CASSQAGQPQHF
. TRBJ1-2 TRBV5-1 . TGCGCCAGCAGCCCCGGGCCAGGGGTCCTTAACTATGGCTACACCTTC CASSPGPGVLNYGYTF
. TRBJ1-5 TRBV19 TRBD1 TGTGCCAGTAGTATCTCCGGGACAGGGGATCAGCCCCAGCATTTT CASSISGTGDQPQHF
. TRBJ2-2 TRBV15 . TGTGCCACCAGCAGAGATCGAGGGCCCGCCGGGGAGCTGTTTTTT CATSRDRGPAGELFF
. TRBJ2-5 TRBV12-3/TRBV12-4 TRBD2 TGTGCCAGCAGTTCCCGACGATACGGACTAGCGGGAGGCTTTTCCCAAGAGACCCAGTACTTC CASSSRRYGLAGGFSQETQYF
. TRBJ2-1 TRBV20-1 TRBD2 TGCAGTGCCCAAACTAGCGGGGTCAACAATGAGCAGTTCTTC CSAQTSGVNNEQFF
. TRBJ2-7 TRBV5-6 TRBD2 TGTGCCAGCAGCTTGTTCAGCGGGAGTAGTTCCAAGCAGTACTTC CASSLFSGSSSKQYF
few TRBJ2-1 TRBV7-8 . TGTGCCAGCAGCAAGTACCGGAGTCAAGATTACAATGAGCAGTTCTTC CASSKYRSQDYNEQFF
many TRBJ2-1 TRBV5-1 . TGCGCCAGCACGCGAGCGGAATACAATGAGCAGTTCTTC CASTRAEYNEQFF
many TRBJ2-5 TRBV7-2 . TGTGCCAGCAGCTCGTGGGGGGTAGAGACCCAGTACTTC CASSSWGVETQYF
. TRBJ2-2 TRBV5-1 TRBD2 TGCGCCAGCAGCTTGGAATTGGCTAGCGGGAGAGACACCGGGGAGCTGTTTTTT CASSLELASGRDTGELFF
many TRBJ2-5 TRBV20-1 . TGCAGTGCTAGAGATGAGGCGGGATCGGAGTTTTGGGAGACCCAGTACTTC CSARDEAGSEFWETQYF
many TRBJ1-5 TRBV12-5 TRBD1 TGTGCTAGTGGACGCGGACAGGGCGGAGAGGAGCAGCCCCAGCATTTT CASGRGQGGEEQPQHF
many TRBJ1-4 TRBV10-3 . TGTGCCATCAGTGCCCGGGGGGCAACTAATGAAAAACTGTTTTTT CAISARGATNEKLFF
few TRBJ2-3 TRBV7-9 . TGTGCCAGCAGCTTTTCCCCTAGCAGCACAGATACGCAGTATTTT CASSFSPSSTDTQYF
few TRBJ2-3 TRBV2 . TGTGCCAGCAGTGATGGGTCTGCCCGGGATACGCAGTATTTT CASSDGSARDTQYF
few TRBJ2-7 TRBV7-8 TRBD1 TGTGCCAGCAGCCCAATCGACAGGGCTGGCGAGCAGTACTTC CASSPIDRAGEQYF